The 22 T cell receptor beta chains listed next were all sequenced from one sample in a study of T cell changes during pregnancy in multiple sclerosis. Sequenced by immunoSEQ multiplex PCR; TCRdb stores in-frame clones only, minus some. The sample lists 90,000 to 120,000 clones, 85% to 95% occurring once. The input for sequencing was peripheral blood, taken in the third trimester of pregnancy. These receptors were taken from a female donor in good health, enrolled as a control in a pregnancy study.

The chain links TRBV4-3 to TRBJ1-2; D unclear. The V end lost 2 bases, the J end lost 2 bases, and 12 bases lay between the germline ends. The CDR3 is made up of 15 amino acids. Germline V gene data show CDR1 as LGHNA and CDR2 as YSLEER. The CDR3 spells CASSQSRTVNYGYTF. CDR3 sequence (DNA): TGCGCCAGCAGCCAATCAAGAACAGTCAACTATGGCTACACCTTC.

This clone has a single count. The rearrangement joins TRBV29-1 to TRBJ1-5, with TRBD1 as a possible D gene (6 bases). Germline V gene sequence: CDR1 SQVTM, CDR2 ANQGSEA. The V gene lost 4 bases and the J gene lost 6 bases, with 10 bases spanning the gap. CDR3 length equals 12 residues. This CDR3 is CSVAGDGQPQHF. The DNA of the CDR3 is TGCAGCGTTGCAGGGGACGGTCAGCCCCAGCATTTT.

The chain recombines TRBV19 with TRBJ2-7; the D gene is possibly TRBD1 (6 bases). Trimming took 4 bases from V and 6 from J, leaving 13 bases between them. Germline V gene data show CDR1 as LNHDA and CDR2 as SQIVND (reference sequence). The CDR3 loop spans 13 amino acids. DNA for the CDR3: TGTGCCAGTAGTACCGACGACAGGCGCGAGCAGTACTTC. Its protein product is CASSTDDRREQYF. The full variable domain, completed using reference TRBV19 and TRBJ2-7, is DGGITQSPKYLFRKEGQNVTLSCEQNLNHDAMYWYRQDPGQGLRLIYYSQIVNDFQKGDIAEGYSVSREKKESFPLTVTSAQKNPTAFYLCASSTDDRREQYFGPGTRLTVT.

This chain links TRBV5-6 with TRBJ1-2; D is unresolved. CDR3 length: 14 residues. In germline, CDR1 is SGHDT, CDR2 YYEEEE. Trimming left V 3 bases short and J 11 bases short, with 20 bases between. The CDR3 nucleotides are TGTGCCAGCAGCTGGTCAGACAACTGGCCCTTTTACACCTTC. Translating gives CASSWSDNWPFYTF.

This chain connects TRBV7-8 to TRBJ1-3; D is unresolved. The CDR3 loop spans 15 amino acids. Trimming stripped 5 bases from V and 1 base from J, with 12 bases between. Germline V gene data show CDR1 as SGHVS and CDR2 as FQNEAQ. The CDR3 region is CASSPTRASGNTIYF. The CDR3 coding sequence is TGTGCCAGCAGCCCGACGCGGGCGTCTGGAAACACCATATATTTT.

The genes are TRBV29-1 and TRBJ2-6; no clear D. Germline V gives CDR1 SQVTM, CDR2 ANQGSEA. The CDR3 totals 13 residues. Trimming left V 7 bases short and J 0 bases short, with 7 bases between. CDR3 DNA: TGCAGCGGGGCGAACTCTGGGGCCAACGTCCTGACTTTC. Protein sequence: CSGANSGANVLTF. Full variable domain (missing parts from reference TRBV29-1 and TRBJ2-6): SAVISQKPSRDICQRGTSLTIQCQVDSQVTMMFWYRQQPGQSLTLIATANQGSEATYESGFVIDKFPISRPNLTFSTLTVSNMSPEDSSIYLCSGANSGANVLTFGAGSRLTVL.

The chain joins TRBV27 to TRBJ1-1; D is perhaps TRBD1 (6 bases). Trimming stripped 6 bases from V and 0 bases from J, with 11 bases between. This CDR3 spans 14 amino acids. Germline CDR1 MNHEY, CDR2 SMNVEV (reference sequence). CDR3 bases: TGTGCCAGCAGCCAGACAGGACTGAACACTGAAGCTTTCTTT. Translated: CASSQTGLNTEAFF.

The chain links TRBV7-2 to TRBJ2-3; 9 nucleotides align to TRBD2. V lost 2 bases to trimming and J lost 4 bases; unmatched junction nucleotides: 7. Germline V gene sequence: CDR1 SGHTA, CDR2 FQGNSA. This CDR3 contains 16 residues. DNA of the CDR3: TGTGCCAGCAGCTTATACGGCGGGGGGGCATCAGATACGCAGTATTTT. It specifies CASSLYGGGASDTQYF.

The chain links TRBV7-9 to TRBJ2-5, with TRBD2 matching 9 bases. Germline CDR1 and CDR2: SEHNR and FQNEAQ (reference sequence). The length of the CDR3 is 13 residues. V shed 7 bases, J shed 5 bases, and the junction held 5 bases outside the gene matches. The CDR3 reads CASTAGGVETQYF. The CDR3, as DNA: TGTGCCAGCACCGCGGGGGGGGTTGAGACCCAGTACTTC.

This clone was counted between two and nine times. The rearrangement links TRBV20-1 to TRBJ1-2; the D gene is possibly TRBD1 (5 bases). The germline V gene encodes CDR1 DFQATT and CDR2 SNEGSKA (reference sequence). This CDR3 region has 11 residues. Trimming took 5 bases from V and 2 from J, leaving 6 bases between them. CDR3 bases: TGCAGTGCTGGGGGGAACTATGGCTACACCTTC. Amino acids: CSAGGNYGYTF.

This clone was recorded only once. The CDR3, as DNA: TGCGCCAGCAGCTTTGGCCAGATGGGGGCGTCGGGCTACACCTTC. Protein sequence: CASSFGQMGASGYTF. The chain is built from TRBV5-1 and TRBJ1-2, with D tentatively TRBD1 (6 bases). V lost 2 bases to trimming and J lost 8 bases, with 19 bases between them. Germline V gene sequence: CDR1 SGHRS, CDR2 YFSETQ. The CDR3 is 15 amino acids.

This sequence joins TRBV27 and TRBJ1-5; tentatively, D is TRBD1 (6 bases). The CDR3 contains 14 residues. Germline CDR1 is MNHEY and CDR2 is SMNVEV (reference sequence). With 7 bases removed from V and 6 bases from J, the gap between germline ends came to 16 bases. The CDR3 DNA sequence: TGTGCCAGCAACAACGCAGGGGATGGTCAGCCCCAGCATTTT. Translated, it gives CASNNAGDGQPQHF.

This clone was found once. The chain has TRBV19 and TRBJ2-7, with D tentatively TRBD1 (6 bases). This CDR3 is 13 amino acids long. Trimming removed 7 bases at V and 0 bases at J, with 10 bases between. From germline, CDR1 is LNHDA and CDR2 SQIVND (reference sequence). This CDR3 is CASMDRHSYEQYF. The CDR3 nucleotides are TGTGCCAGTATGGACAGACACTCCTACGAGCAGTACTTC.

This clone was seen a single time. The chain has TRBV19 and TRBJ2-5, with 10 bases that match TRBD1. Per the germline V gene, CDR1 is LNHDA and CDR2 is SQIVND (reference sequence). Trimming at V came to 2 bases and at J to 6 bases, leaving 6 bases not matched to a gene. The CDR3 consists of 15 residues. The CDR3 loop reads CASSISGTGVKTQYF. The DNA of the CDR3 is TGTGCCAGTAGTATATCCGGGACAGGGGTAAAGACCCAGTACTTC.

The V and J genes are TRBV27 and TRBJ2-7; TRBD1 might be the D (5 bases). Germline CDR1 is MNHEY and CDR2 is SMNVEV (reference sequence). V lost 5 bases to trimming and J lost 1 base, with 9 bases between them. The CDR3 runs 13 residues. The CDR3, as DNA: TGTGCCAGCAGTCACCGACAGTCCTACGAGCAGTACTTC. Translation: CASSHRQSYEQYF.

The chain combines TRBV28 with TRBJ1-5; maybe TRBD1 (6 bases). The CDR3 sequence is 17 residues long. V was shortened by 1 base and J by 0 bases, with 13 bases between the two germline ends. The germline V gene has CDR1 MDHEN and CDR2 SYDVKM. This CDR3 is CASSLSHDRFSNQPQHF. The CDR3, as DNA: TGTGCCAGCAGTTTATCCCATGACAGGTTTAGCAATCAGCCCCAGCATTTT.

Here the CDR3 DNA reads TGTGCCATCAGTGACCACTCAGGAGAAGCTTTCTTT. This sequence encodes CAISDHSGEAFF. The genes are TRBV10-3 and TRBJ1-1; unclear D gene. This CDR3 comprises 12 residues. Germline loops: CDR1 ENHRY, CDR2 SYGVKD. Between the trimmed V and J ends, which lost 3 bases and 8 bases, there was a span of 10 bases.

This sequence joins TRBV6-5 and TRBJ1-2; D remains ambiguous. This CDR3 has 13 residues. Germline assignment: CDR1 MNHEY and CDR2 SVGAGI. V was cut by 6 bases and J by 0 bases, with 8 bases left in between. The CDR3 DNA is TGTGCCAGCAGCCGTCTACCTAACTATGGCTACACCTTC. Translated: CASSRLPNYGYTF.

The V and J genes are TRBV20-1 and TRBJ1-5; 8 positions agree with TRBD1. Germline-derived CDR1 and CDR2 are DFQATT and SNEGSKA (reference sequence). This CDR3 spans 11 amino acids. Trimming at V came to 1 base and at J to 11 bases, leaving 1 base not matched to a gene. CDR3 region: CSARGDRTQHF. The CDR3 DNA is TGCAGTGCTAGAGGGGACAGGACCCAGCATTTT.

The chain is built from TRBV12-5 and TRBJ2-1; 7 bases are a match to TRBD1. In germline, CDR1 is LGHNT, CDR2 FRNRAP. The CDR3 has 13 amino acids. Losses at the gene ends were 3 bases for V and 9 bases for J; bases not matched to a gene: 5. The DNA for the CDR3 is TGTGCTAGTGGTTTATGGGACAGCCTTGAGCAGTTCTTC. Translated, it gives CASGLWDSLEQFF.

The rearrangement uses TRBV5-1 and TRBJ1-2; a possible D gene is TRBD1 (5 bases). The length of the CDR3 is 17 residues. CDR1 is SGHRS and CDR2 is YFSETQ in the germline V gene. V dropped 2 bases and J dropped 4 bases, with 21 bases sitting between them. The CDR3 coding sequence is TGCGCCAGCAGCTTCGAGGTCTTTAGCCAGGGTAGCTATGGCTACACCTTC. This translates into CASSFEVFSQGSYGYTF.

The chain links TRBV10-3 to TRBJ1-1, with D hard to call. Deletions cut 5 bases from V and 3 bases from J, with 10 bases between. Germline assignment: CDR1 ENHRY and CDR2 SYGVKD. This CDR3 is built from 13 residues. This CDR3 reads CAISYRDDTEAFF. The CDR3 DNA reads as TGTGCCATCAGTTACAGAGACGACACTGAAGCTTTCTTT.